This section outlines one T cell receptor (beta chain) sequence together with its context. This sample is part of a study of blood T cell repertoires in COVID-19. Study context: Acute and convalescent COVID-19 samples came from the United States, Italy and Spain. From T cells, B-cell-depleted T cells, or PBMCs came the material, which was cDNA or gDNA.

The CDR3 sequence is 15 residues long. Germline V lookup: CDR1 MDHEN, CDR2 SYDVKM. After removal of 4 bases from V and 1 base from J, the junction contained 6 bases not matched to a gene. In the study's own analysis: Cell counts per sample came from amplifying reference gene primers. Some clones are missing from TCRdb's copy, which holds only in-frame ones; the method was immunoSEQ multiplex PCR. V and J calls plus clone size are reproduced from that table; the DNA served to infer D and trimming. The sample contains about 34,000 clones, 88% of which appear only once. The sequencing sample was made of peripheral blood. This receptor was taken from a man aged 55 to 70 with active COVID-19. V is TRBV28 and J is TRBJ1-1; the match to TRBD1 covers 7 bases. This chain's CDR3 is CASSSLGTENTEAFF. CDR3 DNA sequence: TGTGCCAGCAGTTCCCTCGGGACAGAGAACACTGAAGCTTTCTTT.